This T cell receptor (beta chain) was retrieved from a study of cytomegalovirus exposure and HLA in healthy donors. Study-level information: Unique TCR beta sequences numbering 120 million or so came from some 200 million T cells in an earlier analysis. Findings and caveats of the study: Rare sequences made up most TCRs, while some public TCRs were found in many donors. For most subjects, TCR beta sequences were reported to predict HLA-A and HLA-B alleles with accuracy.

PCR employed 60 Vbeta and 13 Jbeta primers. Authors' processing steps: Unique TCR beta chains totaled around 86 million in a later count, with about 11 million of them shared. The method was immunoSEQ multiplex PCR; TCRdb's version includes in-frame clones alone and lacks a portion of them. Clonal size and the V and J genes are those of that table, whereas D and trimming came from the DNA. This table has approximately 200,000 clones, over 75% appearing once. A remark on this clone: Its antigen is not known.

The CDR3 covers 14 residues. From germline, CDR1 is ENHRY and CDR2 SYGVKD. The trim removed 6 bases at V and 4 bases at J, leaving 7 bases unmatched. The chain uses TRBV10-3 and TRBJ2-7, with TRBD1 matching 9 bases. This clonotype was obtained from a woman between 50 and 59 years old in good health and CMV-seronegative. Material: PBMCs. As DNA, the CDR3 is TGTGCCATCAGCCCGGGACAGGGTCGATACGAGCAGTACTTC. Translated, it gives CAISPGQGRYEQYF.